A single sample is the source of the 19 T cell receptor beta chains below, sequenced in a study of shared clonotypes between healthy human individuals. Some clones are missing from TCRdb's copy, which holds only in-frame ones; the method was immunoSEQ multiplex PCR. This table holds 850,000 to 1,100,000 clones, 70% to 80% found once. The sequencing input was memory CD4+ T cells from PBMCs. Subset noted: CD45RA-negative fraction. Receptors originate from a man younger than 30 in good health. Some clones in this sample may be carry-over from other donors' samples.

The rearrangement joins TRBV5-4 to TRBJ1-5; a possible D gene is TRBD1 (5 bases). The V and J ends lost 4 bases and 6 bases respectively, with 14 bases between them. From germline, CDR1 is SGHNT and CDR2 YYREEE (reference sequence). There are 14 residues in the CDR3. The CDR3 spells CASSPGPGSQPQHF. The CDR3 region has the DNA TGTGCCAGCAGCCCGGGGCCGGGGTCTCAGCCCCAGCATTTT.

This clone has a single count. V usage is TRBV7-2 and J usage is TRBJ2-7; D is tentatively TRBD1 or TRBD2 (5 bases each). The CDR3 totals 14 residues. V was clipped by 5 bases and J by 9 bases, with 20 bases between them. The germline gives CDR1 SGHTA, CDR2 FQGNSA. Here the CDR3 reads CASSPRVGESRQYF. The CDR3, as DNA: TGTGCCAGCAGCCCCCGCGTGGGGGAGTCCCGGCAGTACTTC.

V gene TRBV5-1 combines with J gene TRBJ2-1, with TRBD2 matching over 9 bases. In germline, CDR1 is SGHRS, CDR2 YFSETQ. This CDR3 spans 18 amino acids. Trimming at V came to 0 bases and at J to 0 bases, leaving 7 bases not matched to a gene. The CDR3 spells CASSLEGGRGLSYNEQFF. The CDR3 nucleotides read TGCGCCAGCAGCTTGGAGGGCGGGAGGGGTCTCTCCTACAATGAGCAGTTCTTC.

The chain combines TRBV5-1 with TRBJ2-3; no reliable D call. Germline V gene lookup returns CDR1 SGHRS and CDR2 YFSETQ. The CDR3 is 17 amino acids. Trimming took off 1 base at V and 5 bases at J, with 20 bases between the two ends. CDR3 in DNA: TGCGCCAGCAGCTTGTGGGCCAGTCCAGCAACGGGAGATACGCAGTATTTT. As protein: CASSLWASPATGDTQYF.

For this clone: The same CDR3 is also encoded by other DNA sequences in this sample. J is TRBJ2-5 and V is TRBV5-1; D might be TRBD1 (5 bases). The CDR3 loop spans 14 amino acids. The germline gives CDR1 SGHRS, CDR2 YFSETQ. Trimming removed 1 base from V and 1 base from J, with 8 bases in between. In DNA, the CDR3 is TGCGCCAGCAGCTTGTTAGGGGTCCAAGAGACCCAGTACTTC. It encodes CASSLLGVQETQYF.

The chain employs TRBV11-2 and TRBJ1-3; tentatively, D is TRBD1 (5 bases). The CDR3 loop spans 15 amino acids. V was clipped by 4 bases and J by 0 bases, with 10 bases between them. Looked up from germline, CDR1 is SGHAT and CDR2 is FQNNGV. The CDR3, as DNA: TGTGCCAGCAGCTCCGCAGGGAGCTCTGGAAACACCATATATTTT. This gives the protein CASSSAGSSGNTIYF. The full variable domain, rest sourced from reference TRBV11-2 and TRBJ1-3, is EAGVAQSPRYKIIEKRQSVAFWCNPISGHATLYWYQQILGQGPKLLIQFQNNGVVDDSQLPKDRFSAERLKGVDSTLKIQPAKLEDSAVYLCASSSAGSSGNTIYFGEGSWLTVV.

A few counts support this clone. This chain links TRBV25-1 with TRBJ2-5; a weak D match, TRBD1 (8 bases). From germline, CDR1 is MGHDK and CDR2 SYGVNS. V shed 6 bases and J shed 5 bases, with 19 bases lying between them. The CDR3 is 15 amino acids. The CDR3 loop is CASSALGQGGETQYF. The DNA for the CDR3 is TGTGCCAGCAGCGCCTTAGGACAGGGAGGGGAGACCCAGTACTTC. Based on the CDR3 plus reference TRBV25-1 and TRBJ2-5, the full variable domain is EADIYQTPRYLVIGTGKKITLECSQTMGHDKMYWYQQDPGMELHLIHYSYGVNSTEKGDLSSESTVSRIRTEHFPLTLESARPSHTSQYLCASSALGQGGETQYFGPGTRLLVL.

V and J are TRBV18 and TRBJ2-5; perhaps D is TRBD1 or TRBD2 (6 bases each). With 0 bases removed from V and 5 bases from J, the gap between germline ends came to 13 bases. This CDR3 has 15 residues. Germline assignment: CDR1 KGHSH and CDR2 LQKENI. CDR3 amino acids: CASSPPGGASETQYF. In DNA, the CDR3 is TGTGCCAGCTCACCACCGGGGGGCGCGAGTGAGACCCAGTACTTC. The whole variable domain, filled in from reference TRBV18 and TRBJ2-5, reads NAGVMQNPRHLVRRRGQEARLRCSPMKGHSHVYWYRQLPEEGLKFMVYLQKENIIDESGMPKERFSAEFPKEGPSILRIQQVVRGDSAAYFCASSPPGGASETQYFGPGTRLLVL.

The CDR3 coding sequence is TGTGCCTGGAGTGAGGGACAGAGTAGCACAGATACGCAGTATTTT. This gives the protein CAWSEGQSSTDTQYF. The chain uses TRBV30 and TRBJ2-3; 7 bases are a match to TRBD1. Germline trimming cut 1 base from V and 0 bases from J; bases unmatched to any gene: 4. CDR3 length: 15 amino acids. Looked up from germline, CDR1 is GTSNPN and CDR2 is SVGIG (reference sequence).

The CDR3 loop reads CASSPSPARNTIYF. CDR3 sequence (DNA): TGTGCCAGCAGCCCCTCTCCAGCGAGAAACACCATATATTTT. This rearrangement joins TRBV7-2 to TRBJ1-3; D unclear. The CDR3 is 14 amino acids. Germline lookup yields CDR1 SGHTA and CDR2 FQGNSA. The V end was cut by 5 bases, the J end by 5 bases, with 13 bases between.

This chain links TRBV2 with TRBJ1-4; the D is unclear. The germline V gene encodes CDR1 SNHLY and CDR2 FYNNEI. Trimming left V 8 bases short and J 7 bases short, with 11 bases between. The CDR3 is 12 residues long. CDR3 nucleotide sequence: TGTGCCAGCGGAGGGTACGGTGAAAAACTGTTTTTT. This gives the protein CASGGYGEKLFF.

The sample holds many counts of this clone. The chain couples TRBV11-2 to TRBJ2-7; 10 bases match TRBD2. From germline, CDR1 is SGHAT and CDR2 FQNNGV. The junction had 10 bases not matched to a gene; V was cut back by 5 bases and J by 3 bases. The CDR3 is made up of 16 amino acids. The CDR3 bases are TGTGCCAGCAGCCCGATATCACGGACTAGCGGCTACGAGCAGTACTTC. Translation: CASSPISRTSGYEQYF.

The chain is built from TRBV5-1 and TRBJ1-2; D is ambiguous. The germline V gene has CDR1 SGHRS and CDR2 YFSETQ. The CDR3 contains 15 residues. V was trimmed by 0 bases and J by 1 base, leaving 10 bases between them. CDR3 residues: CASSLGAGYNYGYTF. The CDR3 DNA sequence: TGCGCCAGCAGCTTGGGGGCCGGATATAACTATGGCTACACCTTC.

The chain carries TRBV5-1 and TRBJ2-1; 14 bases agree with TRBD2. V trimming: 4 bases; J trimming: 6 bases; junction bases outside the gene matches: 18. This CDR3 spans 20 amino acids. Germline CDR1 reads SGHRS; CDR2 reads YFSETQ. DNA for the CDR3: TGCGCCAGCAGCCTGAGGCTAGGGACTAGCGGGGGCCAGCTGAGCAATGAGCAGTTCTTC. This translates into CASSLRLGTSGGQLSNEQFF. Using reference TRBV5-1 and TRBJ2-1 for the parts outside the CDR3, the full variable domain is KAGVTQTPRYLIKTRGQQVTLSCSPISGHRSVSWYQQTPGQGLQFLFEYFSETQRNKGNFPGRFSGRQFSNSRSEMNVSTLELGDSALYLCASSLRLGTSGGQLSNEQFFGPGTRLTVL.

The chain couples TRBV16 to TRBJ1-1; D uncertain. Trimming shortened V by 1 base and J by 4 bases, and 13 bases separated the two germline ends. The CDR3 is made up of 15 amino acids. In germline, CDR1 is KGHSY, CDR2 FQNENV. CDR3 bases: TGTGCCAGCAGCCAATTCAACGGGGAGACCACTGAAGCTTTCTTT. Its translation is CASSQFNGETTEAFF.

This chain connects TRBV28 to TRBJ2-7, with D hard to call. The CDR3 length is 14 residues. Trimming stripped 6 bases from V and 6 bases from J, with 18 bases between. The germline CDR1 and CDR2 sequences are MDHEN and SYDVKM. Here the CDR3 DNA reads TGTGCCAGCAGGCCGACCCGGGCCTGGGGCGAGCAGTACTTC. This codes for CASRPTRAWGEQYF.

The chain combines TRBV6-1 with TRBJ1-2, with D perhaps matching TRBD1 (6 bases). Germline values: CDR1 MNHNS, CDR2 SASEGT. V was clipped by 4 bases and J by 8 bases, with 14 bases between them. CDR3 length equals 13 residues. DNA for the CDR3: TGTGCCAGCAGTGTAACAGGGTTAATAGGCTACACCTTC. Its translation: CASSVTGLIGYTF.

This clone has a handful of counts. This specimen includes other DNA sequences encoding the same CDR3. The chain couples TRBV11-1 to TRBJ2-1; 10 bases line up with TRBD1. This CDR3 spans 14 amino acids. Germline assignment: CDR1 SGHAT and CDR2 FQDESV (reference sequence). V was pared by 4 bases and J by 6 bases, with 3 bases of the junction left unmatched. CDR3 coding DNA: TGTGCCAGCAGCTCACGGGACAGGGGCAATGAGCAGTTCTTC. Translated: CASSSRDRGNEQFF. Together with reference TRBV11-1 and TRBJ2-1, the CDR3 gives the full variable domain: EAEVAQSPRYKITEKSQAVAFWCDPISGHATLYWYRQILGQGPELLVQFQDESVVDDSQLPKDRFSAERLKGVDSTLKIQPAELGDSAMYLCASSSRDRGNEQFFGPGTRLTVL.

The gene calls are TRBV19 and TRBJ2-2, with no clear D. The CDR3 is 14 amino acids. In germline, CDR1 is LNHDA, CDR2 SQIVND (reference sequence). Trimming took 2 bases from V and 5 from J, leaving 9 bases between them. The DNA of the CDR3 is TGTGCCAGTAGTATAAGGGAAATAACCGGGGAGCTGTTTTTT. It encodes CASSIREITGELFF.